The 8 T cell receptor beta chains below all came from one sample that was sequenced in a study of shared clonotypes between healthy human individuals. The assay was immunoSEQ multiplex PCR, and TCRdb's table has in-frame clones only and misses some. In the table there are around 700,000 clones, roughly 72% of which are singletons. Sequences were obtained from memory CD4+ T cells sorted from blood. Subset in this sample: CD45RA-negative fraction. These receptors were collected from a woman aged 30 to 39 in good health.

The chain employs TRBV11-3 and TRBJ2-1, with TRBD2 matching 9 bases. Germline lookup yields CDR1 SGHNT and CDR2 YENEEA. The CDR3 covers 17 residues. Trimming cost V 1 base and J 4 bases; bases outside gene matches: 8. The CDR3 coding sequence is TGTGCCAGCAGCTTAGGTCTGACTAGCGGAGTATACAATGAGCAGTTCTTC. It yields the protein CASSLGLTSGVYNEQFF.

The chain combines TRBV27 with TRBJ1-4, with 8 nucleotides matching TRBD1. Trimming removed 5 bases from V and 8 bases from J; junction bases left unmatched: 10. The germline V gene encodes CDR1 MNHEY and CDR2 SMNVEV (reference sequence). The CDR3 contains 15 residues. Here the CDR3 reads CASSRTGPRSEKLFF. Here the CDR3 DNA reads TGTGCCAGCAGTCGGACAGGGCCTCGTTCCGAAAAACTGTTTTTT. The whole variable domain, filled in from reference TRBV27 and TRBJ1-4, reads EAQVTQNPRYLITVTGKKLTVTCSQNMNHEYMSWYRQDPGLGLRQIYYSMNVEVTDKGDVPEGYKVSRKEKRNFPLILESPSPNQTSLYFCASSRTGPRSEKLFFGSGTQLSVL.

The J gene is TRBJ2-2, the V gene TRBV7-6; D remains unclear. Trimming left V 1 base short and J 3 bases short, with 12 bases between. This CDR3 contains 16 residues. Looked up from germline, CDR1 is SGHVS and CDR2 is FNYEAQ. The CDR3 spells CASSLDLSPDTGELFF. As DNA, the CDR3 is TGTGCCAGCAGCTTAGATCTATCCCCGGACACCGGGGAGCTGTTTTTT.

This clone showed up just once. The chain carries TRBV9 and TRBJ2-3; 10 nucleotides agree with TRBD2. The CDR3 contains 16 residues. Trimming cost V 4 bases and J 3 bases; bases outside gene matches: 8. CDR1 and CDR2 from the germline V gene are SGDLS and YYNGEE. The CDR3 DNA sequence: TGTGCCAGCAGCCCTGAGCGGGAGGGCCCTACAGATACGCAGTATTTT. Translating gives CASSPEREGPTDTQYF.

The chain is built from TRBV18 and TRBJ2-7, with D perhaps given as TRBD1 or TRBD2 (5 bases each). This CDR3 region has 13 residues. V lost 6 bases to trimming and J lost 3 bases, with 12 bases between them. CDR1 is KGHSH and CDR2 is LQKENI in the germline V gene. In DNA form, the CDR3 reads TGTGCCAGCTCGCCGGGACCCGACTACGAGCAGTACTTC. Protein: CASSPGPDYEQYF.

V is TRBV28 and J is TRBJ2-3; D is unclear. Germline V lookup: CDR1 MDHEN, CDR2 SYDVKM. This CDR3 contains 14 residues. Trimming cost V 4 bases and J 6 bases, with 14 bases left between them. CDR3 DNA: TGTGCCAGCAGTTCTTTCCAGAACTCGGATACGCAGTATTTT. This sequence encodes CASSSFQNSDTQYF.

V usage is TRBV2 and J usage is TRBJ2-1, with TRBD2 matching 8 bases. V shed 4 bases and J 4 bases; nucleotides not matched to a gene: 6. The CDR3 extends over 15 amino acids. Germline CDR1 SNHLY, CDR2 FYNNEI. The chain's CDR3 is CASSVLADPYNEQFF. The CDR3, as DNA: TGTGCCAGCAGTGTACTAGCGGATCCTTACAATGAGCAGTTCTTC.

The chain combines TRBV18 with TRBJ2-7; D call uncertain. Germline V gives CDR1 KGHSH, CDR2 LQKENI. The CDR3 has 13 residues. V lost 3 bases, J lost 2 bases, and 8 bases lay in between. DNA for the CDR3: TGTGCCAGCTCACCCCGCAGCACCTACGAGCAGTACTTC. Its translation is CASSPRSTYEQYF.